This is a list of T cell receptor beta chains from one sample in a study of cytomegalovirus exposure and HLA in healthy donors. TCRdb's table, derived via immunoSEQ multiplex PCR, lists solely in-frame clones and lacks some. The sample has 70,000 or so clones, and its top ten clones hold 2.4%. Sequenced input: PBMCs. The source is a female donor in good health and CMV-seropositive. CDR3s include the opening cysteine and the closing phenylalanine or tryptophan. A D gene is named only where the DNA matches it firmly.

CASSESRQGGYEQYF	TGTGCCAGCAGCGAAAGCCGACAGGGTGGCTACGAGCAGTACTTC	TRBJ2-7	15	TRBD1	TRBV28
CASSLGTASNQPQHF	TGTGCCAGCAGCTTGGGGACAGCTAGCAATCAGCCCCAGCATTTT	TRBJ1-5	15	TRBD1	TRBV7-8
CASSLAPSSGGWELFF	TGTGCCAGCAGCTTAGCGCCGTCTAGCGGGGGGTGGGAGCTGTTTTTT	TRBJ2-2	16	TRBD2	TRBV7-2
CASSPIAGAGDTQYF	TGTGCCAGCAGCCCAATAGCGGGGGCGGGAGATACGCAGTATTTT	TRBJ2-3	15	TRBD2	TRBV9
CASSLTGLSGLYEQYF	TGTGCCAGCAGTTTAACCGGGCTCAGCGGCCTCTACGAGCAGTACTTC	TRBJ2-7	16	.	TRBV27
CASSKESASTEAFF	TGTGCCAGCAGTAAGGAGAGTGCGTCTACTGAAGCTTTCTTT	TRBJ1-1	14	.	TRBV25-1
CASSRSTGVNQPQHF	TGCGCCAGCAGCCGGTCGACAGGGGTCAATCAGCCCCAGCATTTT	TRBJ1-5	15	TRBD1	TRBV4-1
CASSLGGHTETQYF	TGTGCCAGCAGCTTAGGAGGACATACGGAGACCCAGTACTTC	TRBJ2-5	14	.	TRBV7-2
CASSRVPYEQYF	TGTGCCAGCTCAAGAGTCCCCTACGAGCAGTACTTC	TRBJ2-7	12	.	TRBV18
CTSSQDLGLAGKGYEQYF	TGCACCAGCAGCCAAGATCTGGGACTAGCGGGAAAGGGTTACGAGCAGTACTTC	TRBJ2-7	18	.	TRBV1
CASSQDLGEGYGYTF	TGCGCCAGCAGCCAAGATCTAGGAGAGGGATATGGCTACACCTTC	TRBJ1-2	15	.	TRBV4-3
CASSFFGTGTINGYTF	TGTGCCAGCAGTTTCTTCGGGACAGGGACAATCAATGGCTACACCTTC	TRBJ1-2	16	TRBD1	TRBV28
CASSLFVGSGYEQYF	TGTGCCAGCAGCTTATTCGTCGGGAGTGGGTACGAGCAGTACTTC	TRBJ2-7	15	.	TRBV7-2
CASSQGVTGKRDQPQHF	TGCGCCAGCAGCCAAGGCGTGACAGGGAAGAGGGATCAGCCCCAGCATTTT	TRBJ1-5	17	TRBD1	TRBV4-1
CASSYGRSTGELFF	TGTGCCAGCAGTTACGGCAGATCCACCGGGGAGCTGTTTTTT	TRBJ2-2	14	.	TRBV6-5
CASSYFPGQGPITNEKLFF	TGCGCCAGCAGCTACTTCCCGGGACAGGGGCCTATAACTAATGAAAAACTGTTTTTT	TRBJ1-4	19	TRBD1	TRBV4-3
CASSLRGHHDTEAFF	TGTGCCAGCAGCTTACGCGGACATCACGACACTGAAGCTTTCTTT	TRBJ1-1	15	.	TRBV7-9
CASRGTANNQPQHF	TGTGCCAGTAGGGGGACAGCAAACAATCAGCCCCAGCATTTT	TRBJ1-5	14	TRBD1	TRBV19
CASRPGQGNSPLHF	TGTGCCAGCAGACCGGGACAGGGGAATTCACCCCTCCACTTT	TRBJ1-6	14	TRBD1	TRBV28
CASSPSLTGGTETEAFF	TGTGCCAGCTCACCCTCCCTTACAGGGGGCACGGAGACTGAAGCTTTCTTT	TRBJ1-1	17	TRBD1	TRBV18
CASSPPDDIGGETQYF	TGTGCCAGCTCACCACCGGATGATATCGGGGGAGAGACCCAGTACTTC	TRBJ2-5	16	.	TRBV18
CASSLLGTADNEQFF	TGTGCCAGCAGTTTATTAGGGACAGCCGACAATGAGCAGTTCTTC	TRBJ2-1	15	TRBD1	TRBV28
CATIDRALGAEAFF	TGTGCCACCATAGACAGGGCCCTGGGAGCTGAAGCTTTCTTT	TRBJ1-1	14	TRBD1	TRBV28
CAWKRESSPLHF	TGTGCCTGGAAGCGGGAGAGCTCACCCCTCCACTTT	TRBJ1-6	12	.	TRBV30
CASSKLRVDTEAFF	TGCGCCAGCAGCAAGCTCAGGGTCGACACTGAAGCTTTCTTT	TRBJ1-1	14	.	TRBV5-1
CACKWGEGSYNEQFF	TGTGCCTGCAAGTGGGGGGAGGGCTCTTACAATGAGCAGTTCTTC	TRBJ2-1	15	TRBD2	TRBV30
CASSPVGGNTEAFF	TGTGCCAGCAGTCCTGTGGGGGGGAACACTGAAGCTTTCTTT	TRBJ1-1	14	.	TRBV28
CASSQGLAETKNIQYF	TGCGCCAGCAGCCAAGGGCTAGCGGAGACCAAAAACATTCAGTACTTC	TRBJ2-4	16	TRBD2	TRBV4-3
CASSPPTGTSGVYNEQFF	TGTGCCAGCTCACCACCGACAGGGACTAGCGGGGTATACAATGAGCAGTTCTTC	TRBJ2-1	18	TRBD2	TRBV18
CASSYSEGNQPQHF	TGTGCCAGCAGTTACTCGGAGGGCAATCAGCCCCAGCATTTT	TRBJ1-5	14	.	TRBV6-6
CSARTGDGYTF	TGCAGTGCTCGAACAGGGGATGGCTACACCTTC	TRBJ1-2	11	TRBD1	TRBV20-1
CASKSPGQGRSEQYF	TGTGCCAGTAAAAGCCCGGGACAGGGACGCTCCGAGCAGTACTTC	TRBJ2-7	15	TRBD1	TRBV19
CASSPYRRVFLYEQYF	TGTGCCAGCAGTCCCTATAGGAGGGTTTTCTTGTACGAGCAGTACTTC	TRBJ2-7	16	.	TRBV28
CAISPTGGNSPLHF	TGTGCCATCAGTCCCACAGGGGGCAATTCACCCCTCCACTTT	TRBJ1-6	14	TRBD1	TRBV10-3
CSVAGQGGTEAFF	TGCAGCGTTGCTGGCCAGGGGGGCACTGAAGCTTTCTTT	TRBJ1-1	13	TRBD1	TRBV29-1
CASSPGTANTEAFF	TGTGCCAGCAGCCCTGGGACAGCGAACACTGAAGCTTTCTTT	TRBJ1-1	14	TRBD1	TRBV4-2
CASSPQDNTNYGYTF	TGTGCCAGCTCACCACAGGACAACACTAACTATGGCTACACCTTC	TRBJ1-2	15	.	TRBV18
CAIRLQGDGNTIYF	TGTGCCATCAGATTACAGGGGGATGGAAACACCATATATTTT	TRBJ1-3	14	TRBD1	TRBV10-3
CASSMTRGHTDTQYF	TGTGCCAGTAGTATGACCCGGGGTCACACAGATACGCAGTATTTT	TRBJ2-3	15	.	TRBV19
CSVRQGEYYEQYF	TGCAGCGTTAGGCAGGGGGAATACTACGAGCAGTACTTC	TRBJ2-7	13	TRBD1	TRBV29-1
CASRPGGSTDTQYF	TGTGCCAGCAGACCGGGGGGGAGCACAGATACGCAGTATTTT	TRBJ2-3	14	TRBD2	TRBV7-2
CAWSRLGQAPRSYNSPLHF	TGTGCCTGGAGCCGACTGGGACAGGCGCCTCGCTCCTATAATTCACCCCTCCACTTT	TRBJ1-6	19	TRBD1	TRBV30
CASSLDRSSYNEQFF	TGTGCCAGCAGTTTGGACAGGAGTTCCTACAATGAGCAGTTCTTC	TRBJ2-1	15	TRBD1	TRBV6-5
CASSLETGCEQYF	TGTGCCAGCAGCTTAGAGACAGGGTGCGAGCAGTACTTC	TRBJ2-7	13	TRBD1	TRBV7-2
CASTQPDRESNTEAFF	TGTGCCAGCACCCAACCCGACAGGGAATCGAACACTGAAGCTTTCTTT	TRBJ1-1	16	TRBD1	TRBV7-9
CASSLLDRGNTEAFF	TGTGCCAGCAGCTTGTTGGACAGGGGCAACACTGAAGCTTTCTTT	TRBJ1-1	15	TRBD1	TRBV5-6
CASSRSGTSDGEQFF	TGCGCCAGCAGCCGATCCGGGACTAGCGACGGTGAGCAGTTCTTC	TRBJ2-1	15	TRBD2	TRBV4-3
CSLILNSSEQFF	TGCAGCCTCATCTTGAATAGCTCTGAGCAGTTCTTC	TRBJ2-1	12	.	TRBV29-1
CASSSAAGGPGQPQHF	TGTGCCAGCAGTTCTGCTGCAGGGGGTCCGGGGCAGCCCCAGCATTTT	TRBJ1-5	16	TRBD1	TRBV28
CASSLITGGPNTGELFF	TGTGCCAGCAGCTTAATAACGGGGGGGCCGAACACCGGGGAGCTGTTTTTT	TRBJ2-2	17	TRBD2	TRBV7-2